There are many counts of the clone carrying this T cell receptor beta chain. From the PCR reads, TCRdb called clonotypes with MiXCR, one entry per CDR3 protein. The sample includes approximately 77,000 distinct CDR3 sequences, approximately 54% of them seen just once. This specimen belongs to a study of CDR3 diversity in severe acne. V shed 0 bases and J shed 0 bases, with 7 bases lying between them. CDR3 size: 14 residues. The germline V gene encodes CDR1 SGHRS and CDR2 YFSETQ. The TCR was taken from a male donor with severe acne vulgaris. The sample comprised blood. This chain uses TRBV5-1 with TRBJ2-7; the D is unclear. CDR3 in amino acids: CASSLALGSYEQYF. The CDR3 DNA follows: TGCGCCAGCAGCTTGGCTTTGGGCTCCTACGAGCAGTACTTC.